This T cell receptor beta chain appears in the sequencing data of a study of T cells in Graves' hyperthyroidism and ophthalmopathy. The wider study: The authors collected peripheral blood at initial diagnosis, before any treatment.

Patients having uncontrolled infection, another autoimmune disease, pregnancy or lactation were not included. This clonotype was found many times. From RNA transcripts, TCR beta CDR3 regions were amplified. In the first-round RT-PCR of the TCR CDR3, the HTBI primer set was used. TCRdb fed the multiplex PCR reads into MiXCR, producing one record per CDR3 protein. The data hold 550,000 to 700,000 distinct CDR3 sequences, with around 15% observed a single time. Germline values: CDR1 DFQATT, CDR2 SNEGSKA (reference sequence). With V trimmed by 5 bases and J by 4 bases, 3 bases remained unmatched. This CDR3 is built from 13 residues.

The chain recombines TRBV20-1 with TRBJ1-1, with 11 bases identical to TRBD1. Sequencing was carried out using blood. The receptor was isolated from a woman in her forties with Graves' ophthalmopathy. The CDR3 loop reads CSARGTGGTEAFF. CDR3 DNA: TGCAGTGCTCGAGGGACAGGGGGCACTGAAGCTTTCTTT.